Given below is one TCR beta chain in context. Some clones are missing from TCRdb's copy, which holds only in-frame ones; the method was immunoSEQ multiplex PCR. Of tens of thousands of clones in the sample, less than 95% are singletons; the top ten hold less than 0.4%. These data belong to a study of technical replicates of blood from a few donors. CDR3 size: 14 residues. Germline assignment: CDR1 SNHLY and CDR2 FYNNEI. V shed 6 bases, J shed 5 bases, and the junction held 7 bases outside the gene matches. This sequence joins TRBV2 and TRBJ2-7, with 10 positions matching TRBD1. This TCR was recovered from a human donor in good health. The specimen was T cells isolated from PBMCs. The CDR3 here is CASSQTGGLDEQYF. The CDR3 coding sequence is TGTGCCAGCAGCCAGACAGGGGGCTTGGACGAGCAGTACTTC. Looking up the rest from reference TRBV2 and TRBJ2-7 gives the full variable domain: EPEVTQTPSHQVTQMGQEVILRCVPISNHLYFYWYRQILGQKVEFLVSFYNNEISEKSEIFDDQFSVERPDGSNFTLKIRSTKLEDSAMYFCASSQTGGLDEQYFGPGTRLTVT.